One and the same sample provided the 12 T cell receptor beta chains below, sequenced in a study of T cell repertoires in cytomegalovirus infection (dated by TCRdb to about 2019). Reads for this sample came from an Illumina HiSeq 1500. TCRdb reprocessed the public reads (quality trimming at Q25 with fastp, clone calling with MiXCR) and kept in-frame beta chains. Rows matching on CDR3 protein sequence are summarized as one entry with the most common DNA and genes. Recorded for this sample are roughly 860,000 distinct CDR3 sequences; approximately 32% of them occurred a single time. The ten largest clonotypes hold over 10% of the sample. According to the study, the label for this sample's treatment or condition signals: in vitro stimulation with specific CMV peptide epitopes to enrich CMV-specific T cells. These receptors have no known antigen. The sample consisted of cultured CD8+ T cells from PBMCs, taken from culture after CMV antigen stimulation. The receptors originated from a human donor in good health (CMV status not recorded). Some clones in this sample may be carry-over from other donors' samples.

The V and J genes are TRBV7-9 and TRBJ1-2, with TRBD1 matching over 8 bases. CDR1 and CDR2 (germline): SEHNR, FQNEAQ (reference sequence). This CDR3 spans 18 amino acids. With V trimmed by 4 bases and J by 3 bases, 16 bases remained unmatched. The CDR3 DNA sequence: TGTGCCAGCAGCTCCCTCGGACAGGGTGGAGTATTGGACTATGGCTACACCTTC. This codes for CASSSLGQGGVLDYGYTF.

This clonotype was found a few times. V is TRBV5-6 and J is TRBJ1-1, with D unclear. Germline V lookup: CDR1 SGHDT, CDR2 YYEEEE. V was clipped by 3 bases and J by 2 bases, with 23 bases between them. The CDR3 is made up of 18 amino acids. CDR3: CASSSLRVPIPVNTEAFF. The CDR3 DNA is TGTGCCAGCAGCTCACTCCGGGTCCCCATCCCGGTAAACACTGAAGCTTTCTTT.

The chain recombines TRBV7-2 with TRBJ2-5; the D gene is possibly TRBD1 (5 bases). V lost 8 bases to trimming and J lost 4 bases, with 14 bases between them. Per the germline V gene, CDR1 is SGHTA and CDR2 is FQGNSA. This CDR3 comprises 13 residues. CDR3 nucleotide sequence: TGTGCCAGCTTAGGGGCCTTGGGAGAGACCCAGTACTTC. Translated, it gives CASLGALGETQYF.

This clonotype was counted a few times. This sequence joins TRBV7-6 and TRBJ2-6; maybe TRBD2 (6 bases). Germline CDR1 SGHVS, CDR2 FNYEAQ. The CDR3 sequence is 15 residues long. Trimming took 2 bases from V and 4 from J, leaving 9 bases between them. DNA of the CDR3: TGTGCCAGCAGCTTATCGGGGGAAGGGGCCAACGTCCTGACTTTC. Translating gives CASSLSGEGANVLTF.

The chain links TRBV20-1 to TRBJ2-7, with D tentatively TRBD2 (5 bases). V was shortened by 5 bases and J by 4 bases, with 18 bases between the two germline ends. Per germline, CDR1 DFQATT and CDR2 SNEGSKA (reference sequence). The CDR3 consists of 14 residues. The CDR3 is CSAAAEVGKYEQYF. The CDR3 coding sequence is TGCAGTGCTGCAGCGGAAGTCGGAAAATACGAGCAGTACTTC.

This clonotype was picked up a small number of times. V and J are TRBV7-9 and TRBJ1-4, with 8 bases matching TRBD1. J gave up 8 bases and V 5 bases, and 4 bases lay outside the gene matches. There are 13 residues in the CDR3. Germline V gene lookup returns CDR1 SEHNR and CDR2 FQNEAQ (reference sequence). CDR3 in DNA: TGTGCCAGCAGCCGGACAGGGAGGGAAAAACTGTTTTTT. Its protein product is CASSRTGREKLFF.

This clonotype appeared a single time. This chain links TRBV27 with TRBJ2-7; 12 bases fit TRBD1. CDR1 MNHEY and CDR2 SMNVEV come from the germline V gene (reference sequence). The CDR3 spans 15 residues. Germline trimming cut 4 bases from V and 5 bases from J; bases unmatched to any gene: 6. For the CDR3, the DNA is TGTGCCAGCAGTTCGGGGACAGGGGGCGTCCACGAGCAGTACTTC. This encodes CASSSGTGGVHEQYF.

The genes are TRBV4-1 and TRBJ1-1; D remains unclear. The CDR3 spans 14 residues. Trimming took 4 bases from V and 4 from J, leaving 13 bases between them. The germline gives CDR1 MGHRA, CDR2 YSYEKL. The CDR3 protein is CASSLRGMSTEAFF. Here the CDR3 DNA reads TGCGCCAGCAGCCTCCGAGGTATGTCCACTGAAGCTTTCTTT.

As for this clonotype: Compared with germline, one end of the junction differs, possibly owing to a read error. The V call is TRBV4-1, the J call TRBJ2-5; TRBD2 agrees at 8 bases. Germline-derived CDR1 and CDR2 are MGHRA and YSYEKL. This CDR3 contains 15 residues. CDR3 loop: CASSQSGGAGETQYF. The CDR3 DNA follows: TGCGCCAGCAGCCAGTCCGGGGGGGCCGGAGAGACCCAGTACTTT.

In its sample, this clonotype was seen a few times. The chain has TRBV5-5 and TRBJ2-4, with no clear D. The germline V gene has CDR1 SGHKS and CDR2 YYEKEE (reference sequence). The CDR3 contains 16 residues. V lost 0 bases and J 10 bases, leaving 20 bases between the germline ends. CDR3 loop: CASSLAWQVRINIQYF. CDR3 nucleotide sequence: TGTGCCAGCAGCTTGGCCTGGCAGGTTCGAATCAATATTCAGTACTTC.

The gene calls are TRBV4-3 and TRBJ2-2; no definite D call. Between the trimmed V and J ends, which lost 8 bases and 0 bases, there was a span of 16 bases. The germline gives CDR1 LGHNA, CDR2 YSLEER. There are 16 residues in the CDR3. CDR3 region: CASSQAHSSNTGELFF. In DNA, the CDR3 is TGCGCCAGCTCCCAGGCCCATTCATCGAACACCGGGGAGCTGTTTTTT.

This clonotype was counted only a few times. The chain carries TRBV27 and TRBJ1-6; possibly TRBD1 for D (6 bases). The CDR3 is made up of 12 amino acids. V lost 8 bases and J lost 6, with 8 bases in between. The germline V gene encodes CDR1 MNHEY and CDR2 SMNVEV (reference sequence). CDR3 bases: TGTGCCAGCGGCAGGGGTAATTCACCCCTCCACTTT. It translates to CASGRGNSPLHF.